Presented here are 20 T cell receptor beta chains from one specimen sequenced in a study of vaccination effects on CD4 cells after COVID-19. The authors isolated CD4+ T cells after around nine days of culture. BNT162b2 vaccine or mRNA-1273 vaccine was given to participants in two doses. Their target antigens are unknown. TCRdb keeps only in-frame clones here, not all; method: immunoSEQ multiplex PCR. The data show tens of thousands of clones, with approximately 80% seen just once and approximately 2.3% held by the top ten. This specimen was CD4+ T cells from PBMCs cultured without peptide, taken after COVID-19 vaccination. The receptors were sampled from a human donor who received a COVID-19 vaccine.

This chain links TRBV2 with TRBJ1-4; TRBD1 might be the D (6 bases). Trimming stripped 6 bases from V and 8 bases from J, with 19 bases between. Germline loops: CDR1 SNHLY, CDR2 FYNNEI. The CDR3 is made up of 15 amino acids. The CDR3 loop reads CASRQGGGHREKLFF. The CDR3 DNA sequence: TGTGCCAGCAGACAAGGGGGGGGTCACCGGGAAAAACTGTTTTTT.

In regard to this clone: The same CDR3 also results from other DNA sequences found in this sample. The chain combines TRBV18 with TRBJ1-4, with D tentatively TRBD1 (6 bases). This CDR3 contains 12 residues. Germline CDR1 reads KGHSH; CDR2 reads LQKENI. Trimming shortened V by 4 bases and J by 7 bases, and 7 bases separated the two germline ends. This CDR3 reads CASSRGGEKLFF. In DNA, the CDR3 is TGTGCCAGCTCACGAGGGGGTGAAAAACTGTTTTTT.

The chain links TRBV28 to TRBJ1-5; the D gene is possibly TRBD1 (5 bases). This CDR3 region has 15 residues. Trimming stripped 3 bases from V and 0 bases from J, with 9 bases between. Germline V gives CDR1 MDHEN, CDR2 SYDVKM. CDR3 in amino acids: CASSLDIYSNQPQHF. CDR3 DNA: TGTGCCAGCAGTTTGGACATCTATAGCAATCAGCCCCAGCATTTT.

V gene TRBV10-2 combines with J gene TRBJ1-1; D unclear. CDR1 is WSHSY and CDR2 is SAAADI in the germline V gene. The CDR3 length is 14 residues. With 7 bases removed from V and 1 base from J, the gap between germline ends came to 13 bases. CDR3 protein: CASTISGPNTEAFF. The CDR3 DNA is TGCGCCAGCACCATCTCCGGGCCGAACACTGAAGCTTTCTTT.

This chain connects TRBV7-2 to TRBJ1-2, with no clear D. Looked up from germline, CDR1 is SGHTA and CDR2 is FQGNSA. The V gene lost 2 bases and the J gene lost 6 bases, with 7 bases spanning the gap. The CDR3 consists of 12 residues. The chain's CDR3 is CASSLSFNGYTF. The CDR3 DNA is TGTGCCAGCAGCTTATCCTTCAATGGCTACACCTTC.

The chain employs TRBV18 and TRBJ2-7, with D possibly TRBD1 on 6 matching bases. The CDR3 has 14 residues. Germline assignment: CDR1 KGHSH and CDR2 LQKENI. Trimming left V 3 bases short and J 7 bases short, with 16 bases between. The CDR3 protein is CASSPLGRGQEQYV. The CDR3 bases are TGTGCCAGCTCACCTCTGGGCAGGGGCCAAGAGCAGTACGTC.

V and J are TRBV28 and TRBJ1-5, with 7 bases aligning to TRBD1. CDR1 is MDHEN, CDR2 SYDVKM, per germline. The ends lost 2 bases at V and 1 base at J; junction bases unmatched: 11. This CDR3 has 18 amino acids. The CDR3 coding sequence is TGTGCCAGCAGTTTAGTACATGGAGGGGGCCAGAGCAATCAGCCCCAGCATTTT. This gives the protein CASSLVHGGGQSNQPQHF.

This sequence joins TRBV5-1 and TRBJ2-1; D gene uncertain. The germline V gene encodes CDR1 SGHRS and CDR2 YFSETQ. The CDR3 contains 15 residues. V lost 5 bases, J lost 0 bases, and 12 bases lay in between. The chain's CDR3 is CASSRQLSSYNEQFF. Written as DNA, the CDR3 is TGCGCCAGCAGTCGTCAACTTAGCTCCTACAATGAGCAGTTCTTC. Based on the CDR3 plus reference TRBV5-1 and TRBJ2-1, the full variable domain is KAGVTQTPRYLIKTRGQQVTLSCSPISGHRSVSWYQQTPGQGLQFLFEYFSETQRNKGNFPGRFSGRQFSNSRSEMNVSTLELGDSALYLCASSRQLSSYNEQFFGPGTRLTVL.

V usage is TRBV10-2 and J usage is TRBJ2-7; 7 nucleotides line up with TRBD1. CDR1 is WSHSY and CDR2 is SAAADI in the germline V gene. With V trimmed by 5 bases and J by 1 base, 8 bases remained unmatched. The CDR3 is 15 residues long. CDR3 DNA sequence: TGCGCCAGCAGTATTGAGGGGGCGAGGTCCTACGAGCAGTACGTC. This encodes CASSIEGARSYEQYV.

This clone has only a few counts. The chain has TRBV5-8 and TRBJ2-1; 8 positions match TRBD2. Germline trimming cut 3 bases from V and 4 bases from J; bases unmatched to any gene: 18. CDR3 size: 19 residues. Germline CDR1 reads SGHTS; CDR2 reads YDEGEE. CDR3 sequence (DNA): TGTGCCAGCAGCTCGGGTCGGAAGCTGGTAGCGGGAACATACAATGAGCAGTTCTTC. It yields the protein CASSSGRKLVAGTYNEQFF.

The CDR3 nucleotides are TGTGCTAGTGGGTCAGGACAATCAGAGACCCAGTACTTC. As protein: CASGSGQSETQYF. The chain joins TRBV12-5 to TRBJ2-5; D might be TRBD1 (5 bases). V shed 6 bases and J shed 4 bases, with 12 bases lying between them. CDR1 is LGHNT, CDR2 FRNRAP, per germline. The CDR3 consists of 13 residues.

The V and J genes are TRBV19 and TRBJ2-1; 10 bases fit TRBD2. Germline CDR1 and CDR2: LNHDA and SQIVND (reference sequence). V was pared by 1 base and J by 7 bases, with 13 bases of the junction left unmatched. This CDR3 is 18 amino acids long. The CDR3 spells CASSIGLGQRGGRNEQFF. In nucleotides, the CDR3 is TGTGCCAGTAGTATAGGATTGGGCCAGCGGGGGGGCCGGAATGAGCAGTTCTTC.

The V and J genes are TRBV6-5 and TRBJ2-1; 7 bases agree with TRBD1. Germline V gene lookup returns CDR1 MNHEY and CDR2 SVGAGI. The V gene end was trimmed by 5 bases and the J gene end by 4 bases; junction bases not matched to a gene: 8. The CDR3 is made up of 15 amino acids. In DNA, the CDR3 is TGTGCCAGCAGTATCAGGACAGGACTTTACAATGAGCAGTTCTTC. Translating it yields CASSIRTGLYNEQFF.

The CDR3 bases are TGTGCCAGCAGCCAACCCGATCTGGGGGCATCTGGAAACACCATATATTTT. This translates into CASSQPDLGASGNTIYF. The chain recombines TRBV11-2 with TRBJ1-3; D possibly corresponds to TRBD1 (6 bases). Germline values: CDR1 SGHAT, CDR2 FQNNGV. Trimming shortened V by 5 bases and J by 1 base, and 18 bases separated the two germline ends. This CDR3 has 17 residues.

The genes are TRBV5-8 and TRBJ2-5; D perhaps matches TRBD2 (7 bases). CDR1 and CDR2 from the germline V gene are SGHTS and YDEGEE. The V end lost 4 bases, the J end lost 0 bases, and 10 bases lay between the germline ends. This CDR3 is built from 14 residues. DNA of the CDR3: TGTGCCAGCAGCGGGAGGGGGGACCAAGAGACCCAGTACTTC. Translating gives CASSGRGDQETQYF.

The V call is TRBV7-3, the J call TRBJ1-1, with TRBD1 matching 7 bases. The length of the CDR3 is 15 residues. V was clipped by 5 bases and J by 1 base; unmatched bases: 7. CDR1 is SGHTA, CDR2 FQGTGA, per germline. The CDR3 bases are TGTGCCAGCAGCCTTGGGACAGCGAGGAACACTGAAGCTTTCTTT. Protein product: CASSLGTARNTEAFF.

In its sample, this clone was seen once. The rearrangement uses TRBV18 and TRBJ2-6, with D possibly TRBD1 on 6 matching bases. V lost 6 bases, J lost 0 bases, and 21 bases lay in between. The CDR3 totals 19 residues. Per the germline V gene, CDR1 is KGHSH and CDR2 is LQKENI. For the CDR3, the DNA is TGTGCCAGCTCTTTTCAAGGCTCAGGGGCCCCCTCTGGGGCCAACGTCCTGACTTTC. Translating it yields CASSFQGSGAPSGANVLTF.

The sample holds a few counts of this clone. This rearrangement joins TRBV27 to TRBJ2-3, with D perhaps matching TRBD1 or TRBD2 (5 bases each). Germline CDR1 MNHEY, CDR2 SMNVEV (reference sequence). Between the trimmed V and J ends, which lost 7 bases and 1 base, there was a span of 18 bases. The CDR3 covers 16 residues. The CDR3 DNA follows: TGTGCCAGCACCGACCCCGGGACCCTAGGCACAGATACGCAGTATTTT. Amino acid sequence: CASTDPGTLGTDTQYF.

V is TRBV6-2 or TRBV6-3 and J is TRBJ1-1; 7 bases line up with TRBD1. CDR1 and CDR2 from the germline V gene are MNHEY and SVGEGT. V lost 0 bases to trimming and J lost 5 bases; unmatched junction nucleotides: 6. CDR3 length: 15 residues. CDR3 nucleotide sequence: TGTGCCAGCAGTTACTCACAGGGGTATAGGACTGAAGCTTTCTTT. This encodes CASSYSQGYRTEAFF.

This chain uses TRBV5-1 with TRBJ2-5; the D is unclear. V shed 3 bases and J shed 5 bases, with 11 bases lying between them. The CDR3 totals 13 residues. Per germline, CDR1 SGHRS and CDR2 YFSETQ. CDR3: CASSSLGGETQYF. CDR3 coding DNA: TGCGCCAGCAGCTCGCTGGGTGGGGAGACCCAGTACTTC.